Included here is one T cell receptor (beta chain) sequence, with context. Antigen unknown. Selected positively for CCR7 and CD45RO-negative, naive CD8 cells excluded terminally differentiated effector memory CD45RA+ cells. Per the study methods: Sequence data from immunoSEQ were junction-only and lacked quality scores; consequently, filtering differed. Assay: immunoSEQ multiplex PCR; the TCRdb copy retains only in-frame clones and omits some. That table furnishes V, J and clone size, whereas the DNA furnished D and trimming. The sample has roughly 570,000 clones; about 98% are singletons. The source of the sample is a study of shared clonotypes between healthy human individuals. The V end was cut by 0 bases, the J end by 1 base, with 6 bases between. The CDR3 extends over 14 amino acids. Germline V gene sequence: CDR1 WNHNN, CDR2 SYGVQD (reference sequence). Study-wide points: Roughly 5% was the fraction of naive CD4 clonotypes found shared across several donors.

Sample: naive CD8+ T cells sorted from blood. V gene TRBV10-1 combines with J gene TRBJ1-1; no definite D call. This receptor was taken from a man younger than 40 in good health. In nucleotides, the CDR3 is TGCGCCAGCAGTGAGTCCTGGGAGAACACTGAAGCTTTCTTT. Translation gives CASSESWENTEAFF.